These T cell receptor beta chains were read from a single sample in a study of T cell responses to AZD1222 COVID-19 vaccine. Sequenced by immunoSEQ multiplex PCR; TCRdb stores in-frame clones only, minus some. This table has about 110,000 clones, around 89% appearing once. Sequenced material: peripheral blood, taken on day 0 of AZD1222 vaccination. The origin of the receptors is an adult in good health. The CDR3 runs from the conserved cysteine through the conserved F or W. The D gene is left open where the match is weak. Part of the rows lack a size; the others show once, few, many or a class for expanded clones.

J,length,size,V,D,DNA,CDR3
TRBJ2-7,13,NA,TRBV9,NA,TGTGCCAGCAGTTCCGGGACCCTTTACGAGCAGTACTTC,CASSSGTLYEQYF
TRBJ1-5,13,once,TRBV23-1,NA,TGCGCCAGACCTTATCCTAGCAATCAGCCCCAGCATTTT,CARPYPSNQPQHF
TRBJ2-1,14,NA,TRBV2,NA,TGTGCCAGCAGTGAAGTACAATCCTACAATGAGCAGTTCTTC,CASSEVQSYNEQFF
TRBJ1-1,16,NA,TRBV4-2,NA,TGTGCCAGCAGCCAAGATATATCGGGCATGAACACTGAAGCTTTCTTT,CASSQDISGMNTEAFF
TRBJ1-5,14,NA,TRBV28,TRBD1,TGTGCCAGCAACGGACAGGCTAGCTGGCAGCCCCAGCATTTT,CASNGQASWQPQHF
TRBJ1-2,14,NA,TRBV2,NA,TGTGCCAGCAGGATAACCGGGACCTTCTATGGCTACACCTTC,CASRITGTFYGYTF
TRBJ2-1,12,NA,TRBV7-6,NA,TGTGCCAGCAGCACCCTCAGCAATGAGCAGTTCTTC,CASSTLSNEQFF
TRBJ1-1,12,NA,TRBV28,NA,TGTGCCAGCAGCTTACGAGGGACTGAAGCTTTCTTT,CASSLRGTEAFF
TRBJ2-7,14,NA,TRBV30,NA,TGTGCCTGGACCCCGCAGGGGCCCTCCTACGAGCAGTACTTC,CAWTPQGPSYEQYF
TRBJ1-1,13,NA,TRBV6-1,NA,TGTGCCAGCAGTGACAGGGTGGGCACTGAAGCTTTCTTT,CASSDRVGTEAFF
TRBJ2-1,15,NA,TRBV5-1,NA,TGCGCCAGCAGCTTGGAGGGCTTACCCTACAATGAGCAGTTCTTC,CASSLEGLPYNEQFF
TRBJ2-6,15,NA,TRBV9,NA,TGTGCCAGCAGCGTAATCCTTGGGGGGGCCAACGTCCTGACTTTC,CASSVILGGANVLTF
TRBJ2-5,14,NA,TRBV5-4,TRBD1,TGTGCCAGCAGCTTAGGACAGGGTGGAGAGACCCAGTACTTC,CASSLGQGGETQYF
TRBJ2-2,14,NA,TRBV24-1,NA,TGTGCCACCAGTGATTTGGCGGGTGCCGGGGAGCTGTTTTTT,CATSDLAGAGELFF
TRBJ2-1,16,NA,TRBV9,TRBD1,TGTGCCAGCAGCGTAACGACAGGGGAACCCTACAATGAGCAGTTCTTC,CASSVTTGEPYNEQFF
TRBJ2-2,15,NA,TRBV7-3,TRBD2,TGTGCCAGCAGCTTACGTCCGGGAGGAGCCGGGGAGCTGTTTTTT,CASSLRPGGAGELFF
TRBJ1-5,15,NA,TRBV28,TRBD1,TGTGCCAGCAGCCAATCACAGGGGGTAGGTCAGCCCCAGCATTTT,CASSQSQGVGQPQHF
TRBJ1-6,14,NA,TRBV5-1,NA,TGCGCCAGCAGCCTCGGGACAAGTAATTCACCCCTCCACTTT,CASSLGTSNSPLHF
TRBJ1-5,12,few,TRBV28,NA,TGTGCCAGCAGCCGGAGCAATCAGCCCCAGCATTTT,CASSRSNQPQHF
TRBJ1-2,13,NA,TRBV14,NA,TGTGCCAGCAGCCAAACCGGGACCTATGGCTACACCTTC,CASSQTGTYGYTF
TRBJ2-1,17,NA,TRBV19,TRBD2,TGTGCCAGTAGTAGTCTAGCGGGAGTCATCTCCTACAATGAGCAGTTCTTC,CASSSLAGVISYNEQFF
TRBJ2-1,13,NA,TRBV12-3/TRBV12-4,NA,TGTGCCAGCAGCCCCCCCAATGGCAATGAGCAGTTCTTC,CASSPPNGNEQFF
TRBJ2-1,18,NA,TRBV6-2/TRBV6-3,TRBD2,TGTGCCAGCAGTTACGACCGAATAGCGGGACTCTCCTACAATGAGCAGTTCTTC,CASSYDRIAGLSYNEQFF
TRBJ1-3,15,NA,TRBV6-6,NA,TGTGCCAGCAGACCCCGGGCCTTCTCTGGAAACACCATATATTTT,CASRPRAFSGNTIYF
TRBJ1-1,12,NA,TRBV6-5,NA,TGTGCCAGCAATCAGGGTTATACTGAAGCTTTCTTT,CASNQGYTEAFF
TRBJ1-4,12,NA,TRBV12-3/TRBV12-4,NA,TGTGCCAGCTGCAGGGTTGGTGAAAAACTGTTTTTT,CASCRVGEKLFF
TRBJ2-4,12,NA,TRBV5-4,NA,TGTGCCACCACAGGGGAGGGAAACATTCAGTACTTC,CATTGEGNIQYF
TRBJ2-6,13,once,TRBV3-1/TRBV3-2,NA,TGTGCCAACAGCCAAGACTGGGCCAACGTCCTGACTTTC,CANSQDWANVLTF
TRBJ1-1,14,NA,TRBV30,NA,TGTGCCTGGAGTTCTCCGCAGGGAGACACTGAAGCTTTCTTT,CAWSSPQGDTEAFF
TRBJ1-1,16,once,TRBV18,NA,TGTGCCAGCTCACCACCTTCCCCCGGGGTGAACACTGAAGCTTTCTTT,CASSPPSPGVNTEAFF
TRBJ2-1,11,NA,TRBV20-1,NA,TGCAGTGCTAGGAACTACAATGAGCAGTTCTTC,CSARNYNEQFF
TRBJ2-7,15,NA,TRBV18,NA,TGTGCCAGCTCCCCCAGTGGGTCACGCTCCTACGAGCAGTACTTC,CASSPSGSRSYEQYF
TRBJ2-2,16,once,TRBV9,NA,TGTGCCAGCAGCGTTCCCGCAGGCGCGAACACCGGGGAGCTGTTTTTT,CASSVPAGANTGELFF
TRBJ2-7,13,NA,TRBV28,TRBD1,TGTGCCAGCAGTTCCGGGACAGTCTACGAGCAGTACTTC,CASSSGTVYEQYF
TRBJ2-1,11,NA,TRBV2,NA,TGTGCCAGCAGGAGGTACAATGAGCAGTTCTTC,CASRRYNEQFF
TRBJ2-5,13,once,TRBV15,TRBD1,TGTGCCACCAGCAGCCACAGGGGAGAGACCCAGTACTTC,CATSSHRGETQYF
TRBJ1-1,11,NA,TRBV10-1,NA,TGCGCCAGCAGTGACGGCCTAAAAGCTTTCTTT,CASSDGLKAFF
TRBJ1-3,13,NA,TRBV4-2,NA,TGTGCCAGCAGCCAAGACGAGAGAAACACCATATATTTT,CASSQDERNTIYF
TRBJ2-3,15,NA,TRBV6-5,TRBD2,TGTGCCAGCACCTCAGCGGGAGGGAGGACAGATACGCAGTATTTT,CASTSAGGRTDTQYF
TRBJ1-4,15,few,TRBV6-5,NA,TGTGCCAGCAGTTCCGCGGGGTGGGGTAATGAAAAACTGTTTTTT,CASSSAGWGNEKLFF
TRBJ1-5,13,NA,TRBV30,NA,TGTGCCTGGAGTGTGGGTGAGTCTCAGCCCCAGCATTTT,CAWSVGESQPQHF
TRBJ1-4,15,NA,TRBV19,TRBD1,TGTGCCAGTAGTACCGGGACAGGGGGCACTGAAAAACTGTTTTTT,CASSTGTGGTEKLFF
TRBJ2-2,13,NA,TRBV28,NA,TGTGCCAGCAGTTTGTTTGGCACCGGGGAGCTGTTTTTT,CASSLFGTGELFF
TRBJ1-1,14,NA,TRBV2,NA,TGTGCCAGCAGTGATTTGGGGGGGCACACTGAAGCTTTCTTT,CASSDLGGHTEAFF
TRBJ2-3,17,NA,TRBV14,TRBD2,TGTGCCAGCAGCCAATCAGCTTGGGCGGGAGGGCCAGATACGCAGTATTTT,CASSQSAWAGGPDTQYF
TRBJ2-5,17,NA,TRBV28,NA,TGTGCCAGCAGTTTAGGGTGGGGGTCAGGCGGCCTAGAGACCCAGTACTTC,CASSLGWGSGGLETQYF
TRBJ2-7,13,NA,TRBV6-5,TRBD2,TGTGCCAGCAAAGGGACTAGCGGGTACGAGCAGTACTTC,CASKGTSGYEQYF
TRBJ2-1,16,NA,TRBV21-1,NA,TGTGCCAGCAGCAATGGTCCACCGGGACCCCAACGAAGGCAGTTCTTC,CASSNGPPGPQRRQFF